Shown below are 14 T cell receptor beta chains from a single sample sequenced in a study of cytomegalovirus exposure and HLA in healthy donors. In the PCR, 60 Vbeta and 13 Jbeta primers were used. Profiling relied on immunoSEQ multiplex PCR, and the TCRdb table lists in-frame clones only, not all of them. The top ten hold approximately 1.2% of the sample, which has 80,000 to 130,000 clones, roughly 84% seen once. Material: PBMCs. The receptors shown here come from a woman between 18 and 29 years old in good health and CMV-seronegative.

This clone was observed a few times. J is TRBJ2-7 and V is TRBV7-2; TRBD2 agrees at 10 bases. Germline trimming cut 2 bases from V and 2 bases from J; bases unmatched to any gene: 3. Germline V gene sequence: CDR1 SGHTA, CDR2 FQGNSA. The CDR3 consists of 15 residues. This CDR3 reads CASSLRTSGTYEQYF. The CDR3 DNA reads as TGTGCCAGCAGCTTAAGAACTAGCGGGACCTACGAGCAGTACTTC.

The rearrangement uses TRBV7-9 and TRBJ1-3; D remains ambiguous. There are 15 residues in the CDR3. Germline V lookup: CDR1 SEHNR, CDR2 FQNEAQ (reference sequence). V was trimmed by 1 base and J by 2 bases, leaving 9 bases between them. CDR3 loop: CASSLVNGAGNTIYF. As DNA, the CDR3 is TGTGCCAGCAGCTTAGTCAATGGAGCTGGAAACACCATATATTTT. The full variable domain, completed using reference TRBV7-9 and TRBJ1-3, is DTGVSQNPRHKITKRGQNVTFRCDPISEHNRLYWYRQTLGQGPEFLTYFQNEAQLEKSRLLSDRFSAERPKGSFSTLEIQRTEQGDSAMYLCASSLVNGAGNTIYFGEGSWLTVV.

The chain is built from TRBV28 and TRBJ1-6, with 8 nucleotides matching TRBD1. The V segment lost 5 bases and the J segment 11 bases; nucleotides outside the gene matches: 11. The CDR3 runs to 15 residues. Germline assignment: CDR1 MDHEN and CDR2 SYDVKM. CDR3 in DNA: TGTGCCAGCAGTCCTCGGACAGGGCTCCGGGCACCCCTCCACTTT. As protein: CASSPRTGLRAPLHF.

The rearrangement joins TRBV6-5 to TRBJ1-1; D is perhaps TRBD1 (6 bases). V gave up 0 bases and J gave up 9 bases, with 14 bases separating them. The CDR3 runs 14 residues. Germline-derived CDR1 and CDR2 are MNHEY and SVGAGI. The CDR3 DNA follows: TGTGCCAGCAGTTACTCGGCGCTAGGGGACAAAGCTTTCTTT. Amino acid sequence: CASSYSALGDKAFF.

This CDR3 is CASSFRTSGRPRSYEQYF. CDR3 nucleotides: TGTGCCAGCAGCTTCCGGACTAGCGGGAGGCCCCGCTCCTACGAGCAGTACTTC. This rearrangement joins TRBV13 to TRBJ2-7; the match to TRBD2 covers 14 bases. From germline, CDR1 is PRHDT and CDR2 FYEKMQ (reference sequence). This CDR3 region has 18 residues. V trimming: 3 bases; J trimming: 0 bases; junction bases outside the gene matches: 7.

This rearrangement joins TRBV15 to TRBJ2-5; no firm D call. The DNA end favors TRBJ2-7, so the J call may be wrong. CDR1 LNHNV and CDR2 YYDKDF come from the germline V gene (reference sequence). CDR3 size: 16 residues. The CDR3 sequence is CATSSSLSTLAGEQYF. CDR3 bases: TGTGCCACCAGCTCATCCCTCAGCACCTTGGCAGGCGAGCAGTACTTC.

The V and J genes are TRBV2 and TRBJ2-5; TRBD1 matches 7 bases. The DNA end lines up better with TRBJ2-7; the J call may be wrong. The CDR3 runs 15 residues. Germline CDR1 is SNHLY and CDR2 is FYNNEI. In DNA form, the CDR3 reads TGTGCCAGCAAGCAACAGGGGCGATCATACTACGAGCAGTACTTC. Translation: CASKQQGRSYYEQYF.

The rearrangement uses TRBV11-2 and TRBJ2-3; tentative D call: TRBD2 (5 bases). CDR1 and CDR2 from the germline V gene are SGHAT and FQNNGV. Trimming pared 4 bases from V and 3 bases from J, leaving 20 bases between. This CDR3 spans 17 amino acids. The CDR3 protein is CASSSGVLPGGTDTQYF. CDR3 in DNA: TGTGCCAGCAGCTCCGGGGTGTTACCAGGAGGAACAGATACGCAGTATTTT.

This clone was detected a few times. The chain recombines TRBV6-1 with TRBJ2-6; unclear D gene. Germline CDR1 and CDR2: MNHNS and SASEGT. With 0 bases removed from V and 0 bases from J, the gap between germline ends came to 3 bases. This CDR3 region has 15 residues. CDR3 DNA: TGTGCCAGCAGTGAAGCCTACTCTGGGGCCAACGTCCTGACTTTC. Translating gives CASSEAYSGANVLTF.

Concerning this clone itself: The missing conserved phenylalanine or tryptophan at the end of this CDR3 makes a read error likely. No DNA is shown, since the ends of the CDR3 on it are uncertain; the CDR3 is the one TCRdb lists. The V gene is TRBV6-4, the J gene TRBJ2-3; TRBD1 is taken as the D call from the table, unchecked against the DNA. Germline V gene lookup returns CDR1 MRHNA and CDR2 SNTAGT. Including both end residues, the CDR3 is 8 amino acids long. The CDR3 spells CASGARIV.

The CDR3 here is CASTIAGGYEQYF. CDR3 nucleotide sequence: TGTGCCAGCACCATTGCAGGGGGCTACGAGCAGTACTTC. The chain recombines TRBV11-2 with TRBJ2-7, with 7 bases aligning to TRBD1. The CDR3 length is 13 residues. The ends lost 7 bases at V and 3 bases at J; junction bases unmatched: 6. CDR1 and CDR2 (germline): SGHAT, FQNNGV.

The chain employs TRBV18 and TRBJ2-2, with a tentative D call TRBD2 (5 bases). CDR1 is KGHSH, CDR2 LQKENI, per germline. The CDR3 covers 16 residues. The ends were cut back, 0 bases at V and 2 bases at J, with 10 bases in the middle. As DNA, the CDR3 is TGTGCCAGCTCACCACCACGACTAAATAACACCGGGGAGCTGTTTTTT. Amino acids: CASSPPRLNNTGELFF.

The sample holds a few counts of this clone. The chain recombines TRBV6-5 with TRBJ1-2; no clear D. Deletions cut 6 bases from V and 0 bases from J, with 11 bases between. Germline V gene lookup returns CDR1 MNHEY and CDR2 SVGAGI. CDR3 size: 14 residues. The CDR3 loop reads CASSPGGANYGYTF. The CDR3 bases are TGTGCCAGCAGCCCCGGCGGGGCTAACTATGGCTACACCTTC.

The rearrangement uses TRBV30 and TRBJ2-1, with TRBD1 matching 7 bases. The V and J ends lost 4 bases and 4 bases, in that order; junction bases with no gene match: 10. The CDR3 spans 15 residues. The germline CDR1 and CDR2 sequences are GTSNPN and SVGIG (reference sequence). The CDR3 region is CAWTPDRREYNEQFF. The CDR3 bases are TGTGCCTGGACCCCGGACAGGAGAGAATACAATGAGCAGTTCTTC.